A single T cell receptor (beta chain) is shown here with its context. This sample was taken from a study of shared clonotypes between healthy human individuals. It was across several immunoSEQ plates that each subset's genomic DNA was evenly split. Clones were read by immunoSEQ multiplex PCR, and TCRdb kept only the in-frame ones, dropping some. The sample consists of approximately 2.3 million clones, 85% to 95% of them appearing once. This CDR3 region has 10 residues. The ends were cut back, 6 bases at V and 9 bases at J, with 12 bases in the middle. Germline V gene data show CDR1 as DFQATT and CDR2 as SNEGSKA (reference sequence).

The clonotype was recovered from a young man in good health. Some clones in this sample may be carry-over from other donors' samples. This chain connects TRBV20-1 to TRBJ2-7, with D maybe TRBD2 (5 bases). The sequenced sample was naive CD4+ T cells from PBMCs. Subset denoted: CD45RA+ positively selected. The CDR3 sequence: CSAITGVQYF. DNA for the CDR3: TGCAGTGCCATAACCGGGGTGCAGTACTTC.